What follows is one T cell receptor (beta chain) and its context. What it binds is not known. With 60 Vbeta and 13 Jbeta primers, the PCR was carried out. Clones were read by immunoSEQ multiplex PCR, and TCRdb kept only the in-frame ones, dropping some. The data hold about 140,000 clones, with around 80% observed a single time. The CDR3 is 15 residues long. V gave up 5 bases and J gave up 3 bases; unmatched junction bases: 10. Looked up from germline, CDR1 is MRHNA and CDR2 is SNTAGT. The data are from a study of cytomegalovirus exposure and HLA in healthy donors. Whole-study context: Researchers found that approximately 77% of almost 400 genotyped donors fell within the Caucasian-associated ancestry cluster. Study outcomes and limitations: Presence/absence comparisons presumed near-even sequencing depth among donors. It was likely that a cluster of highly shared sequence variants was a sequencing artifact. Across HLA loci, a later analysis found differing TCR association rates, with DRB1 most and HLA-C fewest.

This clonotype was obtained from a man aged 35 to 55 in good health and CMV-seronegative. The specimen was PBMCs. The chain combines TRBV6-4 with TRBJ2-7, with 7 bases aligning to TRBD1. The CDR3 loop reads CASSTPGQPFYEQYF. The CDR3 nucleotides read TGTGCCAGCAGTACACCGGGACAGCCTTTCTACGAGCAGTACTTC.